This TCR beta chain was captured by sequencing in a study of T cell changes during pregnancy in multiple sclerosis. The assay was immunoSEQ multiplex PCR, and TCRdb's table has in-frame clones only and misses some. The sample comprises roughly 38,000 clones, 80% to 90% of which are singletons, and more than 0.95% rests with the top ten. The CDR3 loop spans 15 amino acids. Germline CDR1 is SGHRS and CDR2 is YFSETQ. V was clipped by 6 bases and J by 3 bases; unmatched bases: 10. The sequenced sample was CD4+ T cells from peripheral blood mononuclear cells, obtained before pregnancy. V is TRBV5-1 and J is TRBJ1-2, with 8 bases fitting TRBD1. The TCR sequence derives from a female donor with multiple sclerosis, enrolled in a pregnancy study. In nucleotides, the CDR3 is TGCGCCAGCAATGGTGGACAGGGCGGGGACTATGGCTACACCTTC. Protein: CASNGGQGGDYGYTF.